This T cell receptor (beta chain) was captured by sequencing in a study of T cell responses to AZD1222 COVID-19 vaccine. As for this clone: Its target is unknown.

General study findings and limits: Every sample of the repertoires postdated the peak T cell response. Clonal diversity may have been underestimated in mostly white British donors. Vaccine-associated CD4 TCRs spanned spike, dominant at 160-218 and 743-854. Reportedly, nearly half of unique spike TCRs recognized epitopes outside B.1.351/B.1.1.7 mutations.

Some clones are missing from TCRdb's copy, which holds only in-frame ones; the method was immunoSEQ multiplex PCR. This sample carries under 150,000 clones, just over 85% of them seen once, and the ten largest clones take roughly a sixth. Trimming at V came to 5 bases and at J to 1 base, leaving 8 bases not matched to a gene. Germline loops: CDR1 SGHVS, CDR2 FQNEAQ. The CDR3 has 15 amino acids. This clonotype originated in an adult in good health. V is TRBV7-8 and J is TRBJ2-7; TRBD2 matches 7 bases. Sequenced here: peripheral blood, sampled on day 0 of MenACWY control vaccination. The CDR3 sequence: CASSIGAGDSYEQYF. DNA of the CDR3: TGTGCCAGCAGCATCGGCGCGGGGGATTCCTACGAGCAGTACTTC.